This TCR beta chain emerged from a study of T cell repertoires in aging, cancer and after chemotherapy. Study-wide background: Chronic lymphocytic leukemia patients on fludarabine- or bendamustine-based regimens gave paired samples before and after chemotherapy.

Peripheral blood genomic DNA, not sorted cells or RNA, was the template. This clonotype was counted only a few times. Rearranged V-D-J TRB sequences were amplified with a mixed TRB-A/B primer pool. TCRdb independently ran MiXCR on the multiplex PCR reads; one entry per CDR3 protein. The table lists roughly 6,000 distinct CDR3 sequences, 38% of them singletons. V was shortened by 6 bases and J by 3 bases, with 16 bases between the two germline ends. The germline gives CDR1 MNHNS, CDR2 SASEGT. This CDR3 comprises 15 residues. The sequencing input was blood. The chain employs TRBV6-1 and TRBJ2-3, with a possible D match to TRBD2 (7 bases). The source is a human donor with a blood cancer. CDR3: CASRGGGGLTDTQYF. CDR3 DNA: TGTGCCAGCAGGGGGGGAGGGGGGCTAACAGATACGCAGTATTTT.